One and the same sample provided the 19 T cell receptor beta chains below, sequenced in a study of spatial heterogeneity in lung cancer. Whole-study results and caveats: The study found that expanded intratumoral alpha and beta TCR counts tracked tumor mutation counts.

These TCRs are of unknown antigen specificity. Time point denoted: sample taken at primary tumor resection. TCRdb re-analysed the 5' RACE reads in MiXCR, keeping a single row per CDR3 protein. The sample includes about 14,000 distinct CDR3 sequences, 4.7% of them seen just once. This sample comprised lung tumor tissue, obtained at surgery. The receptors shown here come from a female donor with early-stage non-small cell lung cancer.

This clonotype was recorded many times. The chain combines TRBV12-3 or TRBV12-4 with TRBJ2-5; D is perhaps TRBD1 (6 bases). Trimming took off 5 bases at V and 2 bases at J, with 9 bases between the two ends. The CDR3 spans 13 residues. In nucleotides, the CDR3 is TGTGCCAGCAGTCCGGGACAACAAGAGACCCAGTACTTC. This gives the protein CASSPGQQETQYF.

The sample holds many counts of this clonotype. The chain uses TRBV5-1 and TRBJ2-2; no firm D call. CDR3 length: 17 residues. Germline values: CDR1 SGHRS, CDR2 YFSETQ. V dropped 0 bases and J dropped 1 base, with 13 bases sitting between them. The CDR3 region has the DNA TGCGCCAGCAGCTTGGGGCACCGTGACAAGAACACCGGGGAGCTGTTTTTT. Amino acid sequence: CASSLGHRDKNTGELFF.

This clonotype was recorded many times. This rearrangement joins TRBV6-2 or TRBV6-3 to TRBJ2-1, with 8 bases fitting TRBD2. CDR1 and CDR2 (germline): MNHEY, SVGEGT. The trim removed 8 bases at V and 7 bases at J, leaving 10 bases unmatched. The CDR3 consists of 14 residues. The CDR3, as DNA: TGTGCCAGCGTTTACGGGGGGGCCATTAATGAGCAGTTCTTC. Protein: CASVYGGAINEQFF.

This clonotype was detected ten times or more. The chain employs TRBV6-1 and TRBJ2-4, with D tentatively TRBD1 (5 bases). Germline CDR1 reads MNHNS; CDR2 reads SASEGT. The V end was cut by 2 bases, the J end by 1 base, with 9 bases between. This CDR3 comprises 15 residues. The DNA of the CDR3 is TGTGCCAGCAGTGAAAGGGGAACCGCCAAAAACATTCAGTACTTC. The encoded protein is CASSERGTAKNIQYF.

This clonotype was counted at least ten times. The chain carries TRBV18 and TRBJ2-3; no firm D call. The CDR3 sequence is 14 residues long. V was trimmed by 2 bases and J by 0 bases, leaving 6 bases between them. Germline CDR1 KGHSH, CDR2 LQKENI. This CDR3 is CASSPIESTDTQYF. Written as DNA, the CDR3 is TGTGCCAGCTCACCAATCGAAAGCACAGATACGCAGTATTTT.

This clonotype was picked up many times. V and J are TRBV11-2 and TRBJ1-2; 8 bases map to TRBD1. This CDR3 is 14 amino acids long. V gave up 4 bases and J gave up 4 bases; unmatched junction bases: 5. The V gene's germline CDR1 is SGHAT and CDR2 FQNNGV. The CDR3 DNA sequence: TGTGCCAGCAGCTCCAGGGGGCGCGTCTATGGCTACACCTTC. It translates to CASSSRGRVYGYTF.

This clonotype was detected many times. The J gene is TRBJ1-6, the V gene TRBV7-2, with 7 bases aligning to TRBD1. There are 14 residues in the CDR3. Losses at the gene ends were 5 bases for V and 9 bases for J; bases not matched to a gene: 7. CDR1 is SGHTA and CDR2 is FQGNSA in the germline V gene. CDR3 DNA sequence: TGTGCCAGCAGCCCCAGGGGGGCTATTTCACCCCTCCACTTT. It codes for CASSPRGAISPLHF. Supplemented by reference TRBV7-2 and TRBJ1-6, the full variable domain reads GAGVSQSPSNKVTEKGKDVELRCDPISGHTALYWYRQSLGQGLEFLIYFQGNSAPDKSGLPSDRFSAERTGGSVSTLTIQRTQQEDSAVYLCASSPRGAISPLHFGNGTRLTVT.

This sequence joins TRBV20-1 and TRBJ1-5; TRBD1 is a possible D gene (5 bases). CDR3 length: 12 residues. Trimming stripped 2 bases from V and 4 bases from J, with 6 bases between. Per the germline V gene, CDR1 is DFQATT and CDR2 is SNEGSKA (reference sequence). CDR3 amino acids: CSARQGNQPQHF. The CDR3 DNA sequence: TGCAGTGCTAGACAGGGTAATCAGCCCCAGCATTTT.

This clonotype has a count of ten or more. The chain joins TRBV20-1 to TRBJ2-4; D unresolved. The V gene lost 1 base and the J gene lost 0 bases, with 16 bases spanning the gap. Germline-derived CDR1 and CDR2 are DFQATT and SNEGSKA (reference sequence). This CDR3 has 17 residues. CDR3 coding DNA: TGCAGTGCTAGAGGACCGACTGGGCGGATAGCCAAAAACATTCAGTACTTC. Residues: CSARGPTGRIAKNIQYF.

Judged by abundance, this clonotype is medium-sized. V is TRBV18 and J is TRBJ1-1; D perhaps matches TRBD1 (6 bases). This CDR3 is 17 amino acids long. Germline CDR1 reads KGHSH; CDR2 reads LQKENI. Trimming left V 3 bases short and J 0 bases short, with 17 bases between. The DNA for the CDR3 is TGTGCCAGCTCACCCACGATACAGGGTCTGATGAACACTGAAGCTTTCTTT. This sequence encodes CASSPTIQGLMNTEAFF. Drawing the rest from reference TRBV18 and TRBJ1-1, the complete variable domain is NAGVMQNPRHLVRRRGQEARLRCSPMKGHSHVYWYRQLPEEGLKFMVYLQKENIIDESGMPKERFSAEFPKEGPSILRIQQVVRGDSAAYFCASSPTIQGLMNTEAFFGQGTRLTVV.

This clonotype ranks as medium-sized (0.01 to 0.1%). V usage is TRBV7-9 and J usage is TRBJ2-3; D is unclear. Trimming left V 1 base short and J 2 bases short, with 7 bases between. Germline V CDR1 and CDR2: SEHNR, FQNEAQ (reference sequence). The length of the CDR3 is 14 residues. The CDR3 DNA sequence: TGTGCCAGCAGCTTAGAAGGGAACACAGATACGCAGTATTTT. Translated: CASSLEGNTDTQYF.

This clonotype was found many times. V and J are TRBV20-1 and TRBJ2-3; 9 bases match TRBD2. V gave up 3 bases and J gave up 8 bases; unmatched junction bases: 12. Looked up from germline, CDR1 is DFQATT and CDR2 is SNEGSKA (reference sequence). The CDR3 has 15 amino acids. The CDR3 coding sequence is TGCAGTGCTAGGGGTCTAGCGGGGAGGGGTGCTACGCAGTATTTT. This translates into CSARGLAGRGATQYF.

This clonotype has ten or more counts. The CDR3 loop reads CASSPSREGGSGTQYF. The CDR3 DNA reads TGTGCCAGCTCACCATCTCGAGAGGGTGGCTCAGGTACGCAGTATTTT. This rearrangement joins TRBV18 to TRBJ2-3; the D gene is possibly TRBD2 (5 bases). Germline V gene data show CDR1 as KGHSH and CDR2 as LQKENI. CDR3 length: 16 amino acids. Trimming shortened V by 2 bases and J by 8 bases, and 20 bases separated the two germline ends. The whole variable domain, remainder taken from reference TRBV18 and TRBJ2-3, is NAGVMQNPRHLVRRRGQEARLRCSPMKGHSHVYWYRQLPEEGLKFMVYLQKENIIDESGMPKERFSAEFPKEGPSILRIQQVVRGDSAAYFCASSPSREGGSGTQYFGPGTRLTVL.

This clonotype came up a few times. The rearrangement uses TRBV19 and TRBJ2-2; unclear D gene. This CDR3 region has 14 residues. V was trimmed by 10 bases and J by 2 bases, leaving 14 bases between them. The germline gives CDR1 LNHDA, CDR2 SQIVND (reference sequence). The CDR3 spells CATQPGSNTGELFF. The CDR3 coding sequence is TGTGCCACCCAACCCGGGTCTAACACCGGGGAGCTGTTTTTT.

Details on this clonotype: A much larger clone sits a single nucleotide away, making a read error possible. This sequence joins TRBV12-3 or TRBV12-4 and TRBJ2-6; the D call may be TRBD1 or TRBD2 (5 bases each). The CDR3 totals 13 residues. The CDR3: CASSQGLANVPTF. As DNA, the CDR3 is TGTGCCAGCAGTCAGGGTCTAGCCAACGTCCCGACTTTC.

This clonotype has at least ten counts. The chain uses TRBV7-2 and TRBJ2-5, with D unclear. The CDR3 runs 12 residues. The germline V gene encodes CDR1 SGHTA and CDR2 FQGNSA. V lost 5 bases to trimming and J lost 3 bases, with 7 bases between them. The DNA for the CDR3 is TGTGCCAGCAGCCACACCAAAGAGACCCAGTACTTC. It specifies CASSHTKETQYF.

The chain uses TRBV6-2 or TRBV6-3 and TRBJ1-5, with 8 bases aligning to TRBD1. Trimming removed 8 bases from V and 5 bases from J; junction bases left unmatched: 5. CDR3 length equals 13 residues. Germline CDR1 MNHEY, CDR2 SVGEGT. DNA of the CDR3: TGTGCCAGCCGGGACAGGAGTTATCAGCCCCAGCATTTT. Translated, it gives CASRDRSYQPQHF.

This clonotype was counted at least ten times. CDR3 region: CASSEDRDNEQFF. CDR3 bases: TGTGCCAGCAGTGAAGACAGGGACAATGAGCAGTTCTTC. The chain couples TRBV6-1 to TRBJ2-1, with D possibly being TRBD1 (6 bases). Germline lookup yields CDR1 MNHNS and CDR2 SASEGT. Trimming pared 1 base from V and 5 bases from J, leaving 6 bases between. The CDR3 totals 13 residues.

This clonotype appeared many times. The chain couples TRBV7-6 to TRBJ2-1; 9 nucleotides align to TRBD1. The CDR3 is 14 residues long. The V and J ends lost 5 bases and 2 bases, in that order; junction bases with no gene match: 1. CDR1 is SGHVS and CDR2 is FNYEAQ in the germline V gene. The CDR3: CASSRQGAYNEQFF. CDR3 in DNA: TGTGCCAGCAGCCGACAGGGGGCCTACAATGAGCAGTTCTTC.